A selection of T cell receptor beta chains follows, all from one sample in a study of T cell responses to AZD1222 COVID-19 vaccine. Libraries were prepared by immunoSEQ multiplex PCR; TCRdb keeps only in-frame clonotypes and omits some of them. The profile shows about 110,000 clones, 75% to 95% of them singletons. Sequenced material: peripheral blood, taken 28 days after the second AZD1222 dose. The receptors originated from an adult who received the AZD1222 COVID-19 vaccine. Both conserved end residues are part of each CDR3.

j_call v_call cdr3_aa
TRBJ1-1 TRBV20-1 CSGSANTEAFF
TRBJ2-3 TRBV6-1 CASSIRAATDTQYF
TRBJ1-6 TRBV5-7 CASSLGGQGNNSPLHF
TRBJ2-1 TRBV7-2 CASSLGGAGTELNEQFF
TRBJ2-6 TRBV6-1 CASSEVSTQSGANVLTF
TRBJ1-2 TRBV28 CASSLKGYGYTF
TRBJ2-5 TRBV9 CASSAGEGGFGETQYF
TRBJ1-6 TRBV3-1/TRBV3-2 CASSHRQGDGSPLHF
TRBJ1-5 TRBV19 CASSSLSDNQPQHF
TRBJ1-3 TRBV6-6 CASSSDGGNTIYF
TRBJ1-2 TRBV2 CASSGGGGNYGYTF
TRBJ1-1 TRBV4-3 CASSHKWGEPTEAFF
TRBJ1-3 TRBV2 CASSDSFSPLVAGNTIYF
TRBJ2-1 TRBV12-3/TRBV12-4 CASSRDRVRKIF
TRBJ1-5 TRBV29-1 CSVRTGLSNQPQHF
TRBJ2-5 TRBV5-6 CASSLGGEETQYF
TRBJ2-7 TRBV11-2 CASSLALTYEQYF
TRBJ2-3 TRBV7-2 CASSLALLAGGRPATDTQYF
TRBJ2-6 TRBV27 CASSPTRSGANVLTF
TRBJ2-6 TRBV5-6 CASSLGWGSGANVLTF